This T cell receptor (beta chain) was recovered during a study of blood T cell repertoires in COVID-19. Study-level background: From the United States, Italy and Spain came samples of acute and convalescent COVID-19.

CDR3 length: 15 amino acids. With 1 base removed from V and 6 bases from J, the gap between germline ends came to 13 bases. CDR1 is SGHAT and CDR2 is FQDESV in the germline V gene (reference sequence). In its sample, this clone was seen once. Per the authors' pipeline: Amplification of reference gene primers provided the estimated nucleated cell counts. The repertoire was sequenced with immunoSEQ multiplex PCR; TCRdb's copy has only in-frame clones and lacks some. The V and J calls and clone size were taken over from that table, and D and trimming were inferred from the DNA. Found here are around 56,000 clones, more than 75% of them singletons; the top ten hold roughly 6.9%.

The source of this sequence is a man aged 55 to 70 with acute or convalescent COVID-19. This chain joins TRBV11-1 and TRBJ2-1; perhaps TRBD2 as D (6 bases). The sequenced sample was peripheral blood. The CDR3 is CASSLGAPGVNEQFF. DNA for the CDR3: TGTGCCAGCAGCTTAGGGGCCCCGGGGGTCAATGAGCAGTTCTTC.